This T cell receptor beta chain was sequenced in a study of cytotoxic CD8 clonotypes in ibrutinib-treated CLL. TCRdb's table, derived via immunoSEQ multiplex PCR, lists solely in-frame clones and lacks some. The table includes 50,000 or so clones, around four fifths detected once. V shed 1 base and J shed 8 bases, with 12 bases lying between them. Germline CDR1 reads MNHEY; CDR2 reads SMNVEV (reference sequence). The CDR3 totals 15 residues. The V gene is TRBV27, the J gene TRBJ1-6; D unresolved. The TCR originated in a human donor with chronic lymphocytic leukemia. The material was PBMCs, obtained after 24 months of ibrutinib treatment. In DNA form, the CDR3 reads TGTGCCAGCAGTTTATTGGCCCGTGTCGATTCACCCCTCCACTTT. Its translation: CASSLLARVDSPLHF.